This T cell receptor beta chain was recovered during a study of shared clonotypes between healthy human individuals. Germline trimming cut 4 bases from V and 5 bases from J; bases unmatched to any gene: 5. The CDR3 runs 15 residues. Germline V CDR1 and CDR2: SGHRS, YFSETQ. Only in-frame clones appear in the TCRdb table, and some are missing; sequencing was by immunoSEQ multiplex PCR. Here the sample spans some 680,000 clones, roughly 73% being singletons. V is TRBV5-1 and J is TRBJ2-2; 10 positions match TRBD2. Input material: memory CD4+ T cells sorted from blood. The subset: CD45RA-negative fraction. The origin of this receptor is a woman aged 30 to 39 in good health. The CDR3 region is CASSIPLAGTGELFF. Here the CDR3 DNA reads TGCGCCAGCAGCATCCCACTAGCGGGGACCGGGGAGCTGTTTTTT.